This T cell receptor beta chain was documented in a study of vaccination and CD4 T cells after COVID-19. The assay that was used to sequence DNA from cultured CD4+ T cells was the Oncomine TCR Beta short-read assay. TCRdb independently ran MiXCR on the PCR reads; one entry per CDR3 protein. Found here are over 9,500 distinct CDR3 sequences, approximately 50% of them singletons; the top ten hold 28%. This CDR3 comprises 13 residues. Deletions cut 6 bases from V and 2 bases from J, with 10 bases between. Germline V gives CDR1 DFQATT, CDR2 SNEGSKA (reference sequence). Comments on this clonotype: Antigen specificity is unknown.

The treatment is: roughly ten-day PBMC culture with coronavirus spike peptide pools or control peptides (ViraFEST assay). The chain carries TRBV20-1 and TRBJ2-2; D not certain. This TCR was recovered from a human donor who had recovered from COVID-19. Sequenced material: CD4+ T cells from blood, cultured in vitro. For the CDR3, the DNA is TGCAGTGCCATCCCCCCCAACACCGGGGAGCTGTTTTTT. Its protein product is CSAIPPNTGELFF.